This passage covers 26 T cell receptor beta chains from one sample sequenced in a study of blood T cell repertoires in COVID-19. Method: immunoSEQ multiplex PCR; TCRdb's copy keeps in-frame clones and lacks some. This sample has 250,000 to 350,000 clones, with approximately 90% found just once. Material for sequencing was peripheral blood. These TCRs come from a woman aged 55-70 years with acute or convalescent COVID-19.

The chain couples TRBV6-5 to TRBJ1-4, with 7 positions matching TRBD1. Germline V gene sequence: CDR1 MNHEY, CDR2 SVGAGI. J was trimmed by 2 bases and V by 2 bases; bases with no gene match: 5. CDR3 size: 16 residues. As DNA, the CDR3 is TGTGCCAGCAGTTACCGAAAGGGGGCCACTAATGAAAAACTGTTTTTT. It encodes CASSYRKGATNEKLFF.

The chain couples TRBV19 to TRBJ1-2, with D possibly being TRBD1 (6 bases). This CDR3 has 15 amino acids. CDR1 and CDR2 from the germline V gene are LNHDA and SQIVND (reference sequence). V was pared by 5 bases and J by 1 base, with 14 bases between. CDR3 residues: CASSPRQDHNYGYTF. In DNA, the CDR3 is TGTGCCAGTAGTCCACGACAGGACCATAACTATGGCTACACCTTC.

The V and J genes are TRBV5-6 and TRBJ1-5, with a tentative D call TRBD1 (6 bases). In germline, CDR1 is SGHDT, CDR2 YYEEEE. Trimming left V 0 bases short and J 2 bases short, with 9 bases between. This CDR3 is built from 15 residues. The CDR3 region is CASSLGGQGNQPQHF. Written as DNA, the CDR3 is TGTGCCAGCAGCTTGGGGGGGCAGGGCAATCAGCCCCAGCATTTT. The complete variable domain, with remaining parts taken from reference TRBV5-6 and TRBJ1-5, reads DAGVTQSPTHLIKTRGQQVTLRCSPKSGHDTVSWYQQALGQGPQFIFQYYEEEERQRGNFPDRFSGHQFPNYSSELNVNALLLGDSALYLCASSLGGQGNQPQHFGDGTRLSIL.

A few counts support this clone. V usage is TRBV5-6 and J usage is TRBJ1-2; D remains ambiguous. Germline lookup yields CDR1 SGHDT and CDR2 YYEEEE. This CDR3 is 12 amino acids long. With 1 base removed from V and 6 bases from J, the gap between germline ends came to 7 bases. CDR3 nucleotides: TGTGCCAGCAGCTTGTGGGAGGATGGCTACACCTTC. This codes for CASSLWEDGYTF.

The chain is built from TRBV3-1 (or the pseudogene TRBV3-2) and TRBJ2-5; weak D call: TRBD2 (6 bases). Germline V CDR1 and CDR2: LGHDT, YNNKEL (reference sequence). The CDR3 loop spans 14 amino acids. Trimming removed 1 base from V and 4 bases from J, with 10 bases in between. For the CDR3, the DNA is TGTGCCAGCAGCCAAGGTCCGGGGGTAGAGACCCAGTACTTC. It translates to CASSQGPGVETQYF.

The rearrangement joins TRBV27 to TRBJ2-1; 12 bases are shared with TRBD2. Germline CDR1 and CDR2: MNHEY and SMNVEV (reference sequence). There are 18 residues in the CDR3. V was clipped by 3 bases and J by 5 bases; unmatched bases: 11. CDR3 bases: TGTGCCAGCAGTTTTGGGCTAGCGGGGGGGAGTAGTCACAATGAGCAGTTCTTC. It codes for CASSFGLAGGSSHNEQFF.

The J gene is TRBJ2-1, the V gene TRBV7-3; 8 bases are a match to TRBD2. Germline assignment: CDR1 SGHTA and CDR2 FQGTGA. Germline trimming cut 5 bases from V and 0 bases from J; bases unmatched to any gene: 9. The CDR3 runs to 17 residues. The CDR3 here is CASSAEVGRASYNEQFF. Written as DNA, the CDR3 is TGTGCCAGCAGCGCAGAGGTCGGGAGGGCCTCCTACAATGAGCAGTTCTTC.

V usage is TRBV30 and J usage is TRBJ1-2; a possible D gene is TRBD1 (6 bases). Germline V gives CDR1 GTSNPN, CDR2 SVGIG (reference sequence). Trimming took 5 bases from V and 2 from J, leaving 15 bases between them. The CDR3 is 14 amino acids. The CDR3 is CAWFSGTQNYGYTF. As DNA, the CDR3 is TGTGCCTGGTTCTCCGGGACACAAAACTATGGCTACACCTTC.

V is TRBV7-2 and J is TRBJ2-2, with unresolved D. The CDR3 extends over 12 amino acids. The V end lost 1 base, the J end lost 8 bases, and 5 bases lay between the germline ends. The germline V gene encodes CDR1 SGHTA and CDR2 FQGNSA. For the CDR3, the DNA is TGTGCCAGCAGCTTAGGAGTTGGGGAGCTGTTTTTT. It specifies CASSLGVGELFF. The full variable domain, rest sourced from reference TRBV7-2 and TRBJ2-2, is GAGVSQSPSNKVTEKGKDVELRCDPISGHTALYWYRQSLGQGLEFLIYFQGNSAPDKSGLPSDRFSAERTGGSVSTLTIQRTQQEDSAVYLCASSLGVGELFFGEGSRLTVL.

The chain combines TRBV29-1 with TRBJ1-1; 10 bases fit TRBD1. Germline loops: CDR1 SQVTM, CDR2 ANQGSEA. This CDR3 spans 13 amino acids. Trimming removed 6 bases from V and 3 bases from J; junction bases left unmatched: 4. Here the CDR3 DNA reads TGCAGCGTCGGGGACAGGGGATACACTGAAGCTTTCTTT. Its protein is CSVGDRGYTEAFF.

V usage is TRBV6-5 and J usage is TRBJ1-5; perhaps TRBD1 as D (6 bases). The CDR3 sequence is 15 residues long. Germline CDR1 is MNHEY and CDR2 is SVGAGI. Trimming took off 4 bases at V and 2 bases at J, with 12 bases between the two ends. The CDR3 DNA sequence: TGTGCCAGCAGTTCTATCAGGGGTGGCAATCAGCCCCAGCATTTT. It is translated as CASSSIRGGNQPQHF.

The chain couples TRBV11-2 to TRBJ1-2; D perhaps matches TRBD1 (5 bases). V was trimmed by 4 bases and J by 5 bases, leaving 11 bases between them. Germline CDR1 is SGHAT and CDR2 is FQNNGV. CDR3 length: 13 amino acids. The CDR3 coding sequence is TGTGCCAGCAGCTCGTCCAGGGAATATGGCTACACCTTC. Its translation: CASSSSREYGYTF.

J is TRBJ2-2 and V is TRBV7-2, with D possibly TRBD2 on 6 matching bases. This CDR3 is 16 amino acids long. From germline, CDR1 is SGHTA and CDR2 FQGNSA. V lost 7 bases and J lost 4, with 19 bases in between. Written as DNA, the CDR3 is TGTGCCAGCACCCCTATTGGGGGGATCCTCACCGGGGAGCTGTTTTTT. Translation: CASTPIGGILTGELFF. The whole variable domain, remainder taken from reference TRBV7-2 and TRBJ2-2, is GAGVSQSPSNKVTEKGKDVELRCDPISGHTALYWYRQSLGQGLEFLIYFQGNSAPDKSGLPSDRFSAERTGGSVSTLTIQRTQQEDSAVYLCASTPIGGILTGELFFGEGSRLTVL.

The chain links TRBV7-3 to TRBJ2-7; TRBD1 is a possible D gene (6 bases). Germline-derived CDR1 and CDR2 are SGHTA and FQGTGA. V dropped 5 bases and J dropped 5 bases, with 13 bases sitting between them. CDR3 length: 13 residues. CDR3 sequence reads: CASSTSGAHEQYF. The CDR3 region has the DNA TGTGCCAGCAGCACCTCAGGGGCCCACGAGCAGTACTTC.

This clone was detected once. The V call is TRBV28, the J call TRBJ1-5; D not certain. V was pared by 6 bases and J by 0 bases, with 21 bases between. Germline V gives CDR1 MDHEN, CDR2 SYDVKM. This CDR3 has 18 amino acids. The chain's CDR3 is CASRGGGIAPNSNQPQHF. CDR3 coding DNA: TGTGCCAGCAGAGGAGGAGGCATCGCCCCTAATAGCAATCAGCCCCAGCATTTT. The full variable domain, with the rest looked up from reference TRBV28 and TRBJ1-5, is DVKVTQSSRYLVKRTGEKVFLECVQDMDHENMFWYRQDPGLGLRLIYFSYDVKMKEKGDIPEGYSVSREKKERFSLILESASTNQTSMYLCASRGGGIAPNSNQPQHFGDGTRLSIL.

This clone appeared once. This rearrangement joins TRBV4-2 to TRBJ1-1; TRBD1 matches at 7 bases. The germline CDR1 and CDR2 sequences are LGHNA and YNFKEQ. The CDR3 sequence is 17 residues long. With V trimmed by 4 bases and J by 0 bases, 11 bases remained unmatched. This chain's CDR3 is CASSPGRTGVMNTEAFF. The CDR3 DNA sequence: TGTGCCAGCAGCCCCGGGCGGACAGGAGTAATGAACACTGAAGCTTTCTTT.

The chain links TRBV7-2 to TRBJ2-7; 7 bases are a match to TRBD1. The germline gives CDR1 SGHTA, CDR2 FQGNSA. This CDR3 is built from 16 residues. Trimming took 5 bases from V and 6 from J; bases not matched to a gene: 16. The CDR3 spells CASSIQPRTGWGEQYF. In DNA, the CDR3 is TGTGCCAGCAGCATACAACCAAGGACAGGATGGGGCGAGCAGTACTTC.

The chain recombines TRBV7-9 with TRBJ1-6; 7 bases match TRBD1. Germline-derived CDR1 and CDR2 are SEHNR and FQNEAQ (reference sequence). J was trimmed by 5 bases and V by 11 bases; bases with no gene match: 6. This CDR3 spans 13 amino acids. CDR3 sequence reads: CASGGSNNSPLHF. The CDR3 DNA reads as TGTGCCTCAGGGGGTAGCAATAATTCACCCCTCCACTTT.

This clone was observed a few times. V gene TRBV30 combines with J gene TRBJ1-2; 7 bases match TRBD1. The CDR3 loop spans 11 amino acids. Trimming took 6 bases from V and 4 from J; bases not matched to a gene: 2. Germline V lookup: CDR1 GTSNPN, CDR2 SVGIG (reference sequence). The CDR3 spells CACWTGYGYTF. As DNA, the CDR3 is TGTGCCTGCTGGACAGGCTATGGCTACACCTTC.

The rearrangement uses TRBV4-2 and TRBJ1-2; maybe TRBD1 (5 bases). The length of the CDR3 is 15 residues. Germline V gives CDR1 LGHNA, CDR2 YNFKEQ. V shed 1 base and J shed 4 bases, with 13 bases lying between them. The CDR3 DNA reads TGTGCCAGCAGCCAAGCAGGGCCCGGTCGCTATGGCTACACCTTC. It yields the protein CASSQAGPGRYGYTF.

The rearrangement links TRBV25-1 to TRBJ1-2; D gene ambiguous. This CDR3 region has 13 residues. Germline CDR1 and CDR2: MGHDK and SYGVNS. The V end lost 1 base, the J end lost 4 bases, and 7 bases lay between the germline ends. The CDR3 sequence is CASSELGGYGYTF. DNA of the CDR3: TGTGCCAGCAGTGAATTGGGAGGCTATGGCTACACCTTC.

As DNA, the CDR3 is TGTGCCAGCAGCTTACTCGGGGGGGCCAGGAATGAGCAGTTCTTC. The encoded protein is CASSLLGGARNEQFF. The V and J genes are TRBV11-3 and TRBJ2-1, with TRBD2 matching 8 bases. V trimming: 2 bases; J trimming: 7 bases; junction bases outside the gene matches: 7. CDR1 and CDR2 (germline): SGHNT, YENEEA. The CDR3 loop spans 15 amino acids.

The rearrangement links TRBV19 to TRBJ1-2, with TRBD1 as a possible D gene (6 bases). V lost 5 bases and J lost 7, with 11 bases in between. CDR1 and CDR2 (germline): LNHDA, SQIVND (reference sequence). The CDR3 spans 12 residues. CDR3 nucleotides: TGTGCCAGTAGTCCGAGACAGGCTGGCTACACCTTC. Protein product: CASSPRQAGYTF.

The chain combines TRBV19 with TRBJ1-3; D gene uncertain. Per germline, CDR1 LNHDA and CDR2 SQIVND (reference sequence). The germline V and J ends were trimmed by 2 bases and 1 base, with 3 bases remaining between them. This CDR3 is built from 13 residues. Here the CDR3 reads CASSISSGNTIYF. The CDR3 DNA follows: TGTGCCAGTAGTATATCTTCTGGAAACACCATATATTTT.

The table lists this clone with a count of one. The chain combines TRBV5-4 with TRBJ2-3; TRBD2 aligns across 12 bases. The V gene's germline CDR1 is SGHNT and CDR2 YYREEE (reference sequence). J was trimmed by 6 bases and V by 2 bases; bases with no gene match: 4. The CDR3 totals 15 residues. CDR3 in DNA: TGTGCCAGCAGCTTCCTAGCGGGAGGGCACGATACGCAGTATTTT. Protein product: CASSFLAGGHDTQYF. The entire variable domain, with the rest obtained from reference TRBV5-4 and TRBJ2-3, is as follows: ETGVTQSPTHLIKTRGQQVTLRCSSQSGHNTVSWYQQALGQGPQFIFQYYREEENGRGNFPPRFSGLQFPNYSSELNVNALELDDSALYLCASSFLAGGHDTQYFGPGTRLTVL.

This clone was observed a single time. V and J are TRBV19 and TRBJ2-2; TRBD2 matches 11 bases. V lost 3 bases, J lost 3 bases, and 3 bases stayed unmatched. Germline loops: CDR1 LNHDA, CDR2 SQIVND (reference sequence). The CDR3 contains 16 residues. CDR3 region: CASSMQLAGDTGELFF. For the CDR3, the DNA is TGTGCCAGTAGTATGCAACTAGCGGGGGACACCGGGGAGCTGTTTTTT.